This T cell receptor beta chain was identified during a study of T cell changes during pregnancy in multiple sclerosis. This clone was observed once. The repertoire was sequenced with immunoSEQ multiplex PCR; TCRdb's copy has only in-frame clones and lacks some. Here the sample spans approximately 13,000 clones, roughly 90% being singletons. The CDR3 contains 15 residues. Germline V gives CDR1 MRHNA, CDR2 SNTAGT. Trimming cost V 5 bases and J 3 bases, with 13 bases left between them. The chain couples TRBV6-4 to TRBJ2-2; a weak D match, TRBD2 (5 bases). The source material was CD8+ T cells from peripheral blood mononuclear cells, sampled after pregnancy. The sequence derives from a female donor in good health, enrolled as a control in a pregnancy study. CDR3: CASSPDERDTGELFF. The DNA of the CDR3 is TGTGCCAGCAGTCCAGACGAGAGGGACACCGGGGAGCTGTTTTTT.